These 6 T cell receptor beta chains originate from one sample sequenced in a study of blood T cell repertoires in COVID-19. Using immunoSEQ multiplex PCR, the repertoire was profiled, and TCRdb retains in-frame clones only, with some absent. Of fewer than 600,000 clones in the sample, 88% are singletons; the top ten hold over 1.5%. Sequenced material: PBMCs or T cells enriched from blood (not recorded which). All receptors derive from a woman in her thirties or forties who had recovered from COVID-19.

CDR3 DNA: TGTGCCAGCAGCCCCGGACAGGGGGCCGCGCGGGAGCTGTTTTTT. Encoded protein: CASSPGQGAARELFF. The chain combines TRBV5-4 with TRBJ2-2; 11 positions agree with TRBD1. V dropped 4 bases and J dropped 9; count of bases not matched to a gene: 8. CDR3 size: 15 residues. Germline assignment: CDR1 SGHNT and CDR2 YYREEE (reference sequence).

The chain is built from TRBV30 and TRBJ1-1; D remains unclear. The CDR3 runs to 13 residues. Germline V gene sequence: CDR1 GTSNPN, CDR2 SVGIG (reference sequence). V lost 5 bases and J 4 bases, leaving 14 bases between the germline ends. CDR3 in DNA: TGTGCCTGGGGCAACAAAGCGGGCACTGAAGCTTTCTTT. It translates to CAWGNKAGTEAFF.

The chain links TRBV11-2 to TRBJ1-5; D call uncertain. Germline V gene data show CDR1 as SGHAT and CDR2 as FQNNGV. This CDR3 comprises 15 residues. Trimming pared 6 bases from V and 2 bases from J, leaving 14 bases between. The CDR3 loop is CASSAGSPGNQPQHF. For the CDR3, the DNA is TGTGCCAGCAGTGCGGGGTCCCCCGGCAATCAGCCCCAGCATTTT.

The rearrangement uses TRBV10-2 and TRBJ1-1; D unclear. This CDR3 spans 13 amino acids. CDR1 is WSHSY and CDR2 is SAAADI in the germline V gene. Trimming shortened V by 9 bases and J by 8 bases, and 19 bases separated the two germline ends. CDR3 in amino acids: CASGVSVAREAFF. CDR3 in DNA: TGCGCCAGTGGGGTAAGCGTAGCGCGGGAAGCTTTCTTT.

This chain connects TRBV5-6 to TRBJ2-3; D is possibly TRBD2 (5 bases). CDR1 is SGHDT, CDR2 YYEEEE, per germline. Trimming removed 4 bases from V and 5 bases from J, with 11 bases in between. The CDR3 contains 13 residues. CDR3 loop: CASSDYMEDTQYF. The CDR3 nucleotides are TGTGCCAGCAGCGACTACATGGAAGATACGCAGTATTTT.

The rearrangement joins TRBV7-9 to TRBJ2-3; D might be TRBD1 (7 bases). Germline-derived CDR1 and CDR2 are SEHNR and FQNEAQ (reference sequence). The CDR3 is 15 amino acids. The V end was cut by 5 bases, the J end by 3 bases, with 15 bases between. The CDR3 protein is CASSVAGGWTDTQYF. In DNA, the CDR3 is TGTGCCAGCAGCGTGGCAGGGGGGTGGACAGATACGCAGTATTTT.